The clone carrying this TCR beta chain was recorded at least ten times. This specimen belongs to a study of T-cell reconstitution after alpha-beta-depleted transplantation in children. A library of TCRbeta sequences, prepared with unique molecular identifiers, was generated. One entry per CDR3 protein results from TCRdb running MiXCR on the PCR reads. The sample gives roughly 300,000 distinct CDR3 sequences, about 9.9% of which show up once; roughly a quarter is in the top ten. Trimming pared 4 bases from V and 8 bases from J, leaving 18 bases between. This CDR3 spans 16 amino acids. CDR1 is KGHSH, CDR2 LQKENI, per germline.

The specimen comprised peripheral blood, sampled 180 days after TCRalphabeta/CD19-depleted stem cell transplant. The TCR sequence derives from a male patient between 2 and 10 years old who had a stem cell transplant for chronic granulomatous disease, so the T cells may come from the graft donor. V and J are TRBV18 and TRBJ1-6; tentative D call: TRBD1 (5 bases). The CDR3 is CASSHLQGKGDSPLHF. The CDR3 DNA is TGTGCCAGCTCACACCTCCAGGGAAAAGGGGATTCACCCCTCCACTTT.